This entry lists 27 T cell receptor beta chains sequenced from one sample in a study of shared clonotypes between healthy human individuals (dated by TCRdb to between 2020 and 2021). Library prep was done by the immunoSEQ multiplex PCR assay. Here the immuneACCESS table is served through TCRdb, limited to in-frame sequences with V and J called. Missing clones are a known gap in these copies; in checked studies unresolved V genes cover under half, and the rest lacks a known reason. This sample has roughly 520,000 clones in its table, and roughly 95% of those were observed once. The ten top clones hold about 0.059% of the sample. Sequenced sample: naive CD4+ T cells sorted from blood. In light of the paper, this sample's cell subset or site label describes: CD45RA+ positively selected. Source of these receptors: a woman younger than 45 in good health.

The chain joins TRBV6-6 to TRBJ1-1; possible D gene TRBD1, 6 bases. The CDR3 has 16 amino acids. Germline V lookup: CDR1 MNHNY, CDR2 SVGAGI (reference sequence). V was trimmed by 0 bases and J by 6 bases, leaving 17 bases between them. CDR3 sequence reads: CASSYSHGRGRPEAFF. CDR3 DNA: TGTGCCAGCAGTTACTCGCACGGTCGGGGGCGGCCTGAAGCTTTCTTT.

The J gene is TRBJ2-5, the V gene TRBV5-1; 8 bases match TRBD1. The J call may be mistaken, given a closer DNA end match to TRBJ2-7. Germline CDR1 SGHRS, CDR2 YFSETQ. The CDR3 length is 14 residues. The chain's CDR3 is CASSSGQELHEQYF. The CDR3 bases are TGCGCCAGCAGCTCGGGACAGGAGCTCCACGAGCAGTACTTC.

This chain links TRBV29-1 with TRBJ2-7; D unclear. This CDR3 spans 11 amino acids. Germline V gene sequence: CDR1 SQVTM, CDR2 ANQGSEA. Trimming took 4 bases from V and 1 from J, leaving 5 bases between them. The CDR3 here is CSVVKSYEQYF. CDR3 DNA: TGCAGCGTTGTAAAATCCTACGAGCAGTACTTC.

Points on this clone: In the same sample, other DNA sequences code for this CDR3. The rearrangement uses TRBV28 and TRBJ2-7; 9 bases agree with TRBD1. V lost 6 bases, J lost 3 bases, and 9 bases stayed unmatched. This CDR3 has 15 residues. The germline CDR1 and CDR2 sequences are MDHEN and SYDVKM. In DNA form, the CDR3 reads TGTGCCAGCAGCTTAGCCGGGACAGGGAGCTACGAGCAGTACTTC. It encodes CASSLAGTGSYEQYF.

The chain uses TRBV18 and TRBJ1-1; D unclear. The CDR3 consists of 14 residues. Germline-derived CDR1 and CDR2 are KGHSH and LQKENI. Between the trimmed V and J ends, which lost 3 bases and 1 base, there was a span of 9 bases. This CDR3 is CASSPLEGNTEAFF. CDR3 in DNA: TGTGCCAGCTCACCGTTGGAGGGGAACACTGAAGCTTTCTTT. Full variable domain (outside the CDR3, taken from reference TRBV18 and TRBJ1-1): NAGVMQNPRHLVRRRGQEARLRCSPMKGHSHVYWYRQLPEEGLKFMVYLQKENIIDESGMPKERFSAEFPKEGPSILRIQQVVRGDSAAYFCASSPLEGNTEAFFGQGTRLTVV.

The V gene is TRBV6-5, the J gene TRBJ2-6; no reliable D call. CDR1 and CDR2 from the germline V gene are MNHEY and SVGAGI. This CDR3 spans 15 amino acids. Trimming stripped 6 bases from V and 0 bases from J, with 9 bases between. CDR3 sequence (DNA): TGTGCCAGCAGGCTGATCTCCTCTGGGGCCAACGTCCTGACTTTC. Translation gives CASRLISSGANVLTF.

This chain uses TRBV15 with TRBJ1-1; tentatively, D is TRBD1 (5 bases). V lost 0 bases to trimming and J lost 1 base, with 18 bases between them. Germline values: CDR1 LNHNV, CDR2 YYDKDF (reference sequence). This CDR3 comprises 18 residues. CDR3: CATSRDRRAGRENTEAFF. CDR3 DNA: TGTGCCACCAGCAGAGATCGAAGAGCGGGCAGGGAGAACACTGAAGCTTTCTTT.

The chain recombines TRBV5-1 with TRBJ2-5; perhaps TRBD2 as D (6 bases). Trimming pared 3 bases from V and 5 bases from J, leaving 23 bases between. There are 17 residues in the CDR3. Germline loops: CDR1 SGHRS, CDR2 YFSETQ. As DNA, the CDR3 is TGCGCCAGCAGCTCACCCGCCGTATCGGGAGAGTGGGAGACCCAGTACTTC. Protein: CASSSPAVSGEWETQYF.

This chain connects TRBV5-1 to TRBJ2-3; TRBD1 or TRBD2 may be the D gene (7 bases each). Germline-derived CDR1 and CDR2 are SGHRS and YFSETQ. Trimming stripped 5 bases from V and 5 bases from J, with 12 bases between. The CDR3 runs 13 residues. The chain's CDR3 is CASSPGGEDTQYF. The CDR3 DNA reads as TGCGCCAGCAGTCCAGGGGGGGAAGATACGCAGTATTTT.

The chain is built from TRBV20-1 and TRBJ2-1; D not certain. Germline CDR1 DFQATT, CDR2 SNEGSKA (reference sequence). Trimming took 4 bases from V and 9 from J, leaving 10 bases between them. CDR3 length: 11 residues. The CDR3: CSATITVEQFF. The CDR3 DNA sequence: TGCAGTGCTACTATTACCGTTGAGCAGTTCTTC.

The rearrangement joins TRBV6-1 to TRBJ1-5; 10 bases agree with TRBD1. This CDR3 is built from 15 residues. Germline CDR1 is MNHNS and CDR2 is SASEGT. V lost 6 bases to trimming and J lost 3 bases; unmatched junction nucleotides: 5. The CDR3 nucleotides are TGTGCCAGCAGGCAGACAGGGGGCCACAATCAGCCCCAGCATTTT. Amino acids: CASRQTGGHNQPQHF.

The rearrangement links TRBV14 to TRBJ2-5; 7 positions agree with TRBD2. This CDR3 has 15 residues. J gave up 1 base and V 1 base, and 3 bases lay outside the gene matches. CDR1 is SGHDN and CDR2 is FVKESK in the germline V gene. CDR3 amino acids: CASSQGLARQETQYF. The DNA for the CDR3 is TGTGCCAGCAGCCAAGGACTAGCTCGCCAAGAGACCCAGTACTTC.

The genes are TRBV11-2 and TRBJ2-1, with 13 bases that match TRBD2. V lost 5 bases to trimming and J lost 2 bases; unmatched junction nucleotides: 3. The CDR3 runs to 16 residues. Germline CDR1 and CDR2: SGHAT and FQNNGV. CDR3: CASSQGLAGPYNEQFF. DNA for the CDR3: TGTGCCAGCAGCCAGGGACTAGCGGGACCCTACAATGAGCAGTTCTTC.

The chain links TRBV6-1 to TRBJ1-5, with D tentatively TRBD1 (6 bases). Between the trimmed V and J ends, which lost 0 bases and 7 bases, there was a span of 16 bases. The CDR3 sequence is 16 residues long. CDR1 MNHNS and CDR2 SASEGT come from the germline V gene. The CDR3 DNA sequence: TGTGCCAGCAGTGAAGCTGGGGGCCCCTCACACCAGCCCCAGCATTTT. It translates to CASSEAGGPSHQPQHF.

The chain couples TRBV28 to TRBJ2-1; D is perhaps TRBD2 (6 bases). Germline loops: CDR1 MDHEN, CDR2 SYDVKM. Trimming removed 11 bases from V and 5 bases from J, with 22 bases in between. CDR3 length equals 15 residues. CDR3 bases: TGTGCCGTCCCCAGCGGGCGGGACGCAAACAATGAGCAGTTCTTC. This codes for CAVPSGRDANNEQFF.

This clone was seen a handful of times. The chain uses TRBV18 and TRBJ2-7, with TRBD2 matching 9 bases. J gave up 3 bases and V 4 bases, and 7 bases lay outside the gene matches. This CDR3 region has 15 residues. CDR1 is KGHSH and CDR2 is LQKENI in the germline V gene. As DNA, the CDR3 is TGTGCCAGCTCACTCCGGACTAGCGCAGGCTACGAGCAGTACTTC. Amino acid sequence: CASSLRTSAGYEQYF.

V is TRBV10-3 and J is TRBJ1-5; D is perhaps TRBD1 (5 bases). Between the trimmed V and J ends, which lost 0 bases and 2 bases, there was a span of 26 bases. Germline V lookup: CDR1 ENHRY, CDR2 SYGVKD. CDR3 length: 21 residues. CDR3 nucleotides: TGTGCCATCAGTGAGTCGGGTGTCGAGACAGCAGCCCTTGGGCGCAATCAGCCCCAGCATTTT. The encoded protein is CAISESGVETAALGRNQPQHF.

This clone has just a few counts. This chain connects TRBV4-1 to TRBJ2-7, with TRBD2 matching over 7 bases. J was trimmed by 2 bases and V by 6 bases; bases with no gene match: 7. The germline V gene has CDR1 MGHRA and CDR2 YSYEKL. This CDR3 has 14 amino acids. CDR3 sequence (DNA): TGCGCCAGCAGGGGAGGGATAGCGACCTACGAGCAGTACTTC. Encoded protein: CASRGGIATYEQYF.

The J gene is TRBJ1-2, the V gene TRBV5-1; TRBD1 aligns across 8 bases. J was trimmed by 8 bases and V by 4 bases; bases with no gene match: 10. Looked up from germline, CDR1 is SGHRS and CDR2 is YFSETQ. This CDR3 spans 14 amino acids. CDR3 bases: TGCGCCAGCAGCCCCGACGGACAGGGCGGAGGCTACACCTTC. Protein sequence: CASSPDGQGGGYTF.

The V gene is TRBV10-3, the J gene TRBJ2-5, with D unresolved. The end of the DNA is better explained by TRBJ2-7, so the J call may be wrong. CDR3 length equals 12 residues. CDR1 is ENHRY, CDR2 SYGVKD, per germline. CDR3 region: CAISPVSYEQYF. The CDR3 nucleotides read TGTGCCATCAGCCCCGTATCCTACGAGCAGTACTTC.

For the CDR3, the DNA is TGTGCCAGCAGTTTGATGACAGACTCCTACGAGCAGTACTTC. It specifies CASSLMTDSYEQYF. V and J are TRBV28 and TRBJ2-7; TRBD1 might be the D (5 bases). Trimming pared 3 bases from V and 0 bases from J, leaving 9 bases between. The CDR3 runs 14 residues. The germline gives CDR1 MDHEN, CDR2 SYDVKM.

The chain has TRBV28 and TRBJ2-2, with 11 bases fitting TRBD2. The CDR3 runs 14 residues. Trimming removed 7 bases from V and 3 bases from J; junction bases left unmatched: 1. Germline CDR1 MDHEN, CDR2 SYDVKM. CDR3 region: CASTSGRYTGELFF. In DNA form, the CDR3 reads TGTGCCAGCACTAGCGGGAGGTACACCGGGGAGCTGTTTTTT. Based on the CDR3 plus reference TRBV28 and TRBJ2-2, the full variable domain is DVKVTQSSRYLVKRTGEKVFLECVQDMDHENMFWYRQDPGLGLRLIYFSYDVKMKEKGDIPEGYSVSREKKERFSLILESASTNQTSMYLCASTSGRYTGELFFGEGSRLTVL.

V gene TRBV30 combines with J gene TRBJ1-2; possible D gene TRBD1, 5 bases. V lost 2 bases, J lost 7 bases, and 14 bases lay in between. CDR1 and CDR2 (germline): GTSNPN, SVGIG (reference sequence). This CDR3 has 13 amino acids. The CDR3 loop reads CAWSPAAGLGYTF. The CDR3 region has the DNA TGTGCCTGGAGTCCCGCCGCAGGGCTTGGCTACACCTTC.

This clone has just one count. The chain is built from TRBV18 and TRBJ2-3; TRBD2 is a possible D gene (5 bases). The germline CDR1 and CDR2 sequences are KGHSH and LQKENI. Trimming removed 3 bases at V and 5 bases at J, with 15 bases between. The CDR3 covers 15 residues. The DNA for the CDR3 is TGTGCCAGCTCACCTTCCCCGGGATCGGGAGATACGCAGTATTTT. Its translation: CASSPSPGSGDTQYF.

The CDR3 region has the DNA TGCGCCAGCAGCCCCCTCACGGGAGTCGACAATGAGCAGTTCTTC. Translating it yields CASSPLTGVDNEQFF. The V gene is TRBV5-1, the J gene TRBJ2-1; D might be TRBD2 (6 bases). The CDR3 is 15 amino acids. Germline V gene lookup returns CDR1 SGHRS and CDR2 YFSETQ. Trimming left V 4 bases short and J 5 bases short, with 16 bases between.

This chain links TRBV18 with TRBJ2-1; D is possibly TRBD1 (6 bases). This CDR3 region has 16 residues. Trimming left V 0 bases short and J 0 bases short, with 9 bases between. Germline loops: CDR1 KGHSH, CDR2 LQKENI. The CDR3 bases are TGTGCCAGCTCACCACCAACAGGGACCTCCTACAATGAGCAGTTCTTC. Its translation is CASSPPTGTSYNEQFF.

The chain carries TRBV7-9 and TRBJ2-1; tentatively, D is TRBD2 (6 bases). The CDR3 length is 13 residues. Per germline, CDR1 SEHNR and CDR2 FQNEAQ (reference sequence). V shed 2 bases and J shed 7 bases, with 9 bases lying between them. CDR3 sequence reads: CASSLTSRNEQFF. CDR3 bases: TGTGCCAGCAGCTTAACTAGCCGTAATGAGCAGTTCTTC.